A single sample is the source of the 32 T cell receptor beta chains below, sequenced in a study of technical replicates of blood from a handful of donors. Libraries were prepared by immunoSEQ multiplex PCR; TCRdb keeps only in-frame clonotypes and omits some of them. This table holds tens of thousands of clones, 95% to 98% found once. The specimen sequenced was T cells isolated from PBMCs. The receptors originated from a human donor in good health.

The chain combines TRBV7-6 with TRBJ1-1; maybe TRBD1 (6 bases). Per the germline V gene, CDR1 is SGHVS and CDR2 is FNYEAQ. This CDR3 is built from 15 residues. V lost 0 bases and J 3 bases, leaving 11 bases between the germline ends. The CDR3, as DNA: TGTGCCAGCAGCTTAGCTCCAGGGGAGTACACTGAAGCTTTCTTT. The encoded protein is CASSLAPGEYTEAFF.

The V call is TRBV27, the J call TRBJ2-1; D is unclear. This CDR3 has 13 residues. V shed 7 bases and J shed 4 bases, with 11 bases lying between them. Germline-derived CDR1 and CDR2 are MNHEY and SMNVEV (reference sequence). CDR3 nucleotide sequence: TGTGCCAGCACCGCGTCCCCTTACAATGAGCAGTTCTTC. Its translation: CASTASPYNEQFF.

The chain carries TRBV6-1 and TRBJ2-7, with no clear D. V was trimmed by 8 bases and J by 2 bases, leaving 16 bases between them. The CDR3 totals 14 residues. CDR1 MNHNS and CDR2 SASEGT come from the germline V gene. CDR3 coding DNA: TGTGCCAGCGCTTCAGGCCTCGTCCCCTACGAGCAGTACTTC. Amino acid sequence: CASASGLVPYEQYF.

The chain has TRBV7-9 and TRBJ1-2; 7 bases are shared with TRBD1. The trim removed 5 bases at V and 6 bases at J, leaving 12 bases unmatched. Germline CDR1 and CDR2: SEHNR and FQNEAQ (reference sequence). The CDR3 consists of 15 residues. In nucleotides, the CDR3 is TGTGCCAGCAGCCAAGGGACAGTCCGACTCCATGGCTACACCTTC. Translation: CASSQGTVRLHGYTF.

This clone has only one observation. The chain carries TRBV7-9 and TRBJ1-1, with TRBD1 as a possible D gene (5 bases). The CDR3 has 15 residues. CDR1 and CDR2 (germline): SEHNR, FQNEAQ (reference sequence). V was clipped by 5 bases and J by 0 bases, with 13 bases between them. The CDR3 here is CASSPQGSLNTEAFF. As DNA, the CDR3 is TGTGCCAGCAGCCCCCAGGGCAGCCTGAACACTGAAGCTTTCTTT.

The J gene is TRBJ2-7, the V gene TRBV6-5; maybe TRBD1 (6 bases). This CDR3 spans 15 amino acids. Trimming shortened V by 5 bases and J by 3 bases, and 17 bases separated the two germline ends. Germline V gene data show CDR1 as MNHEY and CDR2 as SVGAGI. The CDR3 DNA reads TGTGCCAGCAGTCCCCCCGGACAGTCCAACTACGAGCAGTACTTC. Residues: CASSPPGQSNYEQYF.

This rearrangement joins TRBV11-2 to TRBJ2-2, with 7 bases lining up with TRBD1. The CDR3 runs to 16 residues. Germline trimming cut 5 bases from V and 2 bases from J; bases unmatched to any gene: 8. Germline CDR1 is SGHAT and CDR2 is FQNNGV. CDR3 in amino acids: CASSGAGTVNTGELFF. The DNA for the CDR3 is TGTGCCAGCAGCGGCGCCGGGACAGTAAACACCGGGGAGCTGTTTTTT.

This chain uses TRBV11-2 with TRBJ2-7; D might be TRBD2 (6 bases). This CDR3 is 14 amino acids long. Looked up from germline, CDR1 is SGHAT and CDR2 is FQNNGV. With 3 bases removed from V and 4 bases from J, the gap between germline ends came to 13 bases. Written as DNA, the CDR3 is TGTGCCAGCAGCTTCTTGGGGGGTGGATACGAGCAGTACTTC. It translates to CASSFLGGGYEQYF.

The chain is built from TRBV5-1 and TRBJ2-7; a possible D gene is TRBD2 (5 bases). The CDR3 is 15 amino acids. Germline V gene data show CDR1 as SGHRS and CDR2 as YFSETQ. V dropped 1 base and J dropped 4 bases, with 15 bases sitting between them. The CDR3 spells CASSLMSGGGYEQYF. The DNA for the CDR3 is TGCGCCAGCAGCTTGATGAGCGGAGGTGGGTACGAGCAGTACTTC.

The chain employs TRBV7-9 and TRBJ2-1, with TRBD2 matching over 10 bases. Trimming took 1 base from V and 1 from J; bases not matched to a gene: 7. The CDR3 spans 18 residues. From germline, CDR1 is SEHNR and CDR2 FQNEAQ (reference sequence). The CDR3 sequence: CASSLVAASGRSYNEQFF. The CDR3 DNA reads as TGTGCCAGCAGCTTAGTCGCCGCTAGCGGGAGATCCTACAATGAGCAGTTCTTC.

The V gene is TRBV7-9, the J gene TRBJ2-2; 7 nucleotides agree with TRBD1. Germline V lookup: CDR1 SEHNR, CDR2 FQNEAQ (reference sequence). The CDR3 spans 16 residues. V gave up 5 bases and J gave up 4 bases; unmatched junction bases: 10. CDR3 loop: CASSAIRDSSTGELFF. CDR3 coding DNA: TGTGCCAGCAGCGCAATCCGGGACAGTAGCACCGGGGAGCTGTTTTTT.

The chain combines TRBV7-5 with TRBJ2-7; the DNA was not used to check the table's D call, TRBD2. TRBV7-5 is marked as a pseudogene. The CDR3 runs to 14 residues. CDR3 protein: CVRSLPRSPYEQYF. The CDR3 DNA sequence: TGTGTCAGAAGCCTCCCGCGGTCCCCCTACGAGCAGTACTTC.

V and J are TRBV6-1 and TRBJ2-6, with D uncertain. The V gene lost 4 bases and the J gene lost 0 bases, with 7 bases spanning the gap. Germline V lookup: CDR1 MNHNS, CDR2 SASEGT. The CDR3 is 15 amino acids. For the CDR3, the DNA is TGTGCCAGCAGTGGACACGACTCTGGGGCCAACGTCCTGACTTTC. Protein sequence: CASSGHDSGANVLTF.

The chain carries TRBV14 and TRBJ1-2; D perhaps matches TRBD1 (5 bases). The germline CDR1 and CDR2 sequences are SGHDN and FVKESK. The CDR3 covers 13 residues. Trimming removed 4 bases at V and 8 bases at J, with 14 bases between. The CDR3 region has the DNA TGTGCCAGCAGCCCGACAGTCAGCGGGGGCTACACCTTC. Encoded protein: CASSPTVSGGYTF.

This clone was found once. CDR3 nucleotides: TGTGCCAGCAGTCCTAGCATGGGCTACGAGCAGTACTTC. Its translation is CASSPSMGYEQYF. The genes are TRBV6-6 and TRBJ2-7; the D gene is possibly TRBD2 (5 bases). The CDR3 runs 13 residues. CDR1 MNHNY and CDR2 SVGAGI come from the germline V gene (reference sequence). V lost 5 bases and J lost 3, with 11 bases in between.

The chain carries TRBV9 and TRBJ2-7; D is possibly TRBD2 (6 bases). Trimming cost V 2 bases and J 0 bases, with 6 bases left between them. CDR1 and CDR2 (germline): SGDLS, YYNGEE. The CDR3 is 13 amino acids. DNA of the CDR3: TGTGCCAGCAGCGTGGGGGGCTCCTACGAGCAGTACTTC. It specifies CASSVGGSYEQYF.

The chain couples TRBV18 to TRBJ1-4; no clear D. Trimming left V 6 bases short and J 1 base short, with 12 bases between. Germline-derived CDR1 and CDR2 are KGHSH and LQKENI. This CDR3 comprises 15 residues. This CDR3 is CASSVGRGTNEKLFF. The CDR3 DNA reads TGTGCCAGCTCCGTTGGGCGGGGAACTAATGAAAAACTGTTTTTT.

V is TRBV28 and J is TRBJ1-3; maybe TRBD1 (6 bases). Germline lookup yields CDR1 MDHEN and CDR2 SYDVKM. V lost 4 bases to trimming and J lost 0 bases, with 13 bases between them. The CDR3 loop spans 16 amino acids. CDR3 protein: CASSSPGQSSGNTIYF. For the CDR3, the DNA is TGTGCCAGCAGTTCCCCCGGACAGTCCTCTGGAAACACCATATATTTT. The full variable domain, its missing parts supplied by reference TRBV28 and TRBJ1-3, is DVKVTQSSRYLVKRTGEKVFLECVQDMDHENMFWYRQDPGLGLRLIYFSYDVKMKEKGDIPEGYSVSREKKERFSLILESASTNQTSMYLCASSSPGQSSGNTIYFGEGSWLTVV.

V is TRBV19 and J is TRBJ2-7, with TRBD1 matching over 8 bases. CDR1 and CDR2 (germline): LNHDA, SQIVND (reference sequence). After removal of 6 bases from V and 1 base from J, the junction contained 5 bases not matched to a gene. The CDR3 extends over 14 amino acids. The CDR3 bases are TGTGCCAGTAGGTCGACAGGGGCTTCCTACGAGCAGTACTTC. Its protein is CASRSTGASYEQYF.

This rearrangement joins TRBV5-5 to TRBJ2-7, with 7 bases identical to TRBD1. V was pared by 2 bases and J by 0 bases, with 8 bases of the junction left unmatched. Germline V lookup: CDR1 SGHKS, CDR2 YYEKEE (reference sequence). The CDR3 loop spans 16 amino acids. The CDR3 nucleotides read TGTGCCAGCAGCTTAGAACCGGGACAGAACTCCTACGAGCAGTACTTC. Protein: CASSLEPGQNSYEQYF. Complete variable domain (other parts from reference TRBV5-5 and TRBJ2-7): DAGVTQSPTHLIKTRGQQVTLRCSPISGHKSVSWYQQVLGQGPQFIFQYYEKEERGRGNFPDRFSARQFPNYSSELNVNALLLGDSALYLCASSLEPGQNSYEQYFGPGTRLTVT.

This clone was observed once. The chain uses TRBV18 and TRBJ2-2; no reliable D call. Germline V gives CDR1 KGHSH, CDR2 LQKENI. The CDR3 covers 14 residues. Trimming cost V 5 bases and J 7 bases, with 14 bases left between them. In DNA form, the CDR3 reads TGTGCCAGCTCAAACAATCGACTGGGCGGGGAGCTGTTTTTT. This encodes CASSNNRLGGELFF.

The chain joins TRBV12-5 to TRBJ2-5; a weak D match, TRBD1 (7 bases). Trimming cost V 5 bases and J 5 bases, with 18 bases left between them. Germline CDR1 reads LGHNT; CDR2 reads FRNRAP. The CDR3 loop spans 15 amino acids. As DNA, the CDR3 is TGTGCTAGTGGTACCCCTCAATCAGGGGGGGAGACCCAGTACTTC. It is translated as CASGTPQSGGETQYF. The full variable domain, with the rest looked up from reference TRBV12-5 and TRBJ2-5, is DARVTQTPRHKVTEMGQEVTMRCQPILGHNTVFWYRQTMMQGLELLAYFRNRAPLDDSGMPKDRFSAEMPDATLATLKIQPSEPRDSAVYFCASGTPQSGGETQYFGPGTRLLVL.

On this clone: The DNA is omitted, as the CDR3 cannot be located on it reliably, and the CDR3 follows TCRdb's listing. The rearrangement joins TRBV28 to TRBJ1-1. The CDR3 is 14 amino acids long, termini counted. Germline CDR1 reads MDHEN; CDR2 reads SYDVKM. The CDR3 is CASILEGEPTEAFF.

This chain links TRBV4-1 with TRBJ1-2; 8 positions agree with TRBD1. Germline V lookup: CDR1 MGHRA, CDR2 YSYEKL. The CDR3 length is 15 residues. Trimming removed 6 bases from V and 0 bases from J; junction bases left unmatched: 6. The CDR3 coding sequence is TGCGCCAGCAGTCGGACAGGGTTAGCTAACTATGGCTACACCTTC. Translation gives CASSRTGLANYGYTF.

The chain uses TRBV14 and TRBJ2-7; TRBD1 might be the D (5 bases). The ends were cut back, 1 base at V and 6 bases at J, with 16 bases in the middle. The germline CDR1 and CDR2 sequences are SGHDN and FVKESK. The CDR3 covers 15 residues. CDR3 in DNA: TGTGCCAGCAGCCAAGCTGCACTCGGTAGGGGCGAGCAGTACTTC. Protein sequence: CASSQAALGRGEQYF.

V is TRBV28 and J is TRBJ2-5; the match to TRBD1 covers 7 bases. CDR1 is MDHEN, CDR2 SYDVKM, per germline. CDR3 length: 15 residues. J gave up 3 bases and V 4 bases, and 8 bases lay outside the gene matches. The CDR3 spells CASSYTGDLKETQYF. The CDR3 DNA follows: TGTGCCAGCAGTTACACAGGGGATTTGAAAGAGACCCAGTACTTC.

The chain is built from TRBV2 and TRBJ2-1; 12 bases match TRBD2. V shed 2 bases and J 3 bases; nucleotides not matched to a gene: 2. Germline V CDR1 and CDR2: SNHLY, FYNNEI. The CDR3 runs 16 residues. CDR3 loop: CASSESGLAGYNEQFF. In DNA, the CDR3 is TGTGCCAGCAGTGAATCGGGACTAGCGGGCTACAATGAGCAGTTCTTC.

V is TRBV9 and J is TRBJ2-5, with 9 bases fitting TRBD2. The CDR3 covers 15 residues. V trimming: 4 bases; J trimming: 2 bases; junction bases outside the gene matches: 6. CDR1 and CDR2 from the germline V gene are SGDLS and YYNGEE. Here the CDR3 DNA reads TGTGCCAGCAGCACGCGGGGGGGAGGACAAGAGACCCAGTACTTC. Its translation is CASSTRGGGQETQYF.

The J gene is TRBJ2-3, the V gene TRBV5-1; 8 bases are shared with TRBD2. The CDR3 has 15 amino acids. Germline V gives CDR1 SGHRS, CDR2 YFSETQ. The V segment lost 6 bases and the J segment 2 bases; nucleotides outside the gene matches: 8. Here the CDR3 DNA reads TGCGCCAGCACCCGAGGGCGGGGGGACACAGATACGCAGTATTTT. Translating it yields CASTRGRGDTDTQYF.

The chain combines TRBV18 with TRBJ2-7; D gene ambiguous. This CDR3 is 13 amino acids long. Germline V gives CDR1 KGHSH, CDR2 LQKENI. V was pared by 3 bases and J by 1 base, with 7 bases between. CDR3: CASSPTSSYEQYF. CDR3 in DNA: TGTGCCAGCTCACCTACTTCGTCCTACGAGCAGTACTTC. The full variable domain, completed using reference TRBV18 and TRBJ2-7, is NAGVMQNPRHLVRRRGQEARLRCSPMKGHSHVYWYRQLPEEGLKFMVYLQKENIIDESGMPKERFSAEFPKEGPSILRIQQVVRGDSAAYFCASSPTSSYEQYFGPGTRLTVT.

This chain connects TRBV5-1 to TRBJ2-7; no firm D call. Germline CDR1 is SGHRS and CDR2 is YFSETQ. The CDR3 totals 12 residues. V lost 4 bases, J lost 3 bases, and 8 bases lay in between. The CDR3 nucleotides read TGCGCCAGCAGCGTTGGGCACTACGAGCAGTACTTC. It is translated as CASSVGHYEQYF.

This rearrangement joins TRBV5-1 to TRBJ2-5, with 8 positions matching TRBD1. Germline V gene lookup returns CDR1 SGHRS and CDR2 YFSETQ. J gave up 5 bases and V 3 bases, and 3 bases lay outside the gene matches. The CDR3 runs to 13 residues. The CDR3 sequence: CASSSGGGETQYF. The CDR3 DNA reads as TGCGCCAGCAGCTCAGGGGGCGGGGAGACCCAGTACTTC.